This TCR beta chain was sequenced for a study of cytomegalovirus exposure and HLA in healthy donors. PCR primers comprised 60 Vbeta and 13 Jbeta primers. TCRdb's copy holds only in-frame clones and misses some; the assay was immunoSEQ multiplex PCR. This sample yields roughly 190,000 clones, of which about 83% are seen a single time; less than 3.5% belongs to the top ten. Study findings and constraints: Some TCR beta chains (more than 150 of them) were listed as cytomegalovirus-associated. Indistinguishable V segments, including TRBV6-2 and TRBV6-3, were excluded.

V was cut by 8 bases and J by 7 bases, with 20 bases left in between. The CDR3 has 14 residues. Germline V gene lookup returns CDR1 MNHEY and CDR2 SMNVEV (reference sequence). About this clone: Its antigen is undetermined.

This receptor was obtained from a female donor in good health and CMV-seronegative. The rearrangement uses TRBV27 and TRBJ1-2; no clear D gene. Sequencing was done on a sample of PBMCs. CDR3 sequence (DNA): TGTGCCAGCCCGAGGTGGGCCGACCGGGGTGGCTACACCTTC. This sequence encodes CASPRWADRGGYTF.